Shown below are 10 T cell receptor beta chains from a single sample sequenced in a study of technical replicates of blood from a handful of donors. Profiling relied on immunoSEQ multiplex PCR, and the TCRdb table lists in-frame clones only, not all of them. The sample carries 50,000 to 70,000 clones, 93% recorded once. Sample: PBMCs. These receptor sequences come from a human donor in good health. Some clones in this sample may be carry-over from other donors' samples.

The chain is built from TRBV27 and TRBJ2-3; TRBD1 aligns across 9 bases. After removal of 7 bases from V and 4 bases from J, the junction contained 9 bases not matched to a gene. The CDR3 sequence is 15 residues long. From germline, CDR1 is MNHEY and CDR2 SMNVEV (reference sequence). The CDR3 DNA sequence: TGTGCCAGCACTCCGGGACAGGGAAGGGCAGATACGCAGTATTTT. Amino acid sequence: CASTPGQGRADTQYF.

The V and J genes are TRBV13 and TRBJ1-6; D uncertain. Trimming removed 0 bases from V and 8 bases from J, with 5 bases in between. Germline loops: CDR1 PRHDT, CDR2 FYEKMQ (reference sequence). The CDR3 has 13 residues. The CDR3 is CASSLGGDSPLHF. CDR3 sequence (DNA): TGTGCCAGCAGCTTAGGCGGGGATTCACCCCTCCACTTT.

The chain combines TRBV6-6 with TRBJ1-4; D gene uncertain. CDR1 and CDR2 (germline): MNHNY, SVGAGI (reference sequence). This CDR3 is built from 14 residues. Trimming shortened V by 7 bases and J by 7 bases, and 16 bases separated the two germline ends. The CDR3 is CASMEGGMSEKLFF. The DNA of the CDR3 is TGTGCCAGCATGGAGGGAGGGATGAGTGAAAAACTGTTTTTT.

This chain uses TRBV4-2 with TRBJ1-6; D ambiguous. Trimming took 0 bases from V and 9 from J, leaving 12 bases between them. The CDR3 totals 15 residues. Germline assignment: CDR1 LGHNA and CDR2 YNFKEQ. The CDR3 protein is CASSQDPPRPSPLHF. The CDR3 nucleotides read TGTGCCAGCAGCCAAGACCCCCCCAGGCCTTCACCCCTCCACTTT.

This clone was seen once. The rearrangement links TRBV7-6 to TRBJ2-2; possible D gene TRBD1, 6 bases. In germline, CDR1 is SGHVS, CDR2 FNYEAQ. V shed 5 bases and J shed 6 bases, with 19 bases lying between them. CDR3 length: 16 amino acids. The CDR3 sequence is CASSLTGTNGAGELFF. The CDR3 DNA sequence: TGTGCCAGCAGCCTCACCGGGACAAATGGTGCCGGGGAGCTGTTTTTT.

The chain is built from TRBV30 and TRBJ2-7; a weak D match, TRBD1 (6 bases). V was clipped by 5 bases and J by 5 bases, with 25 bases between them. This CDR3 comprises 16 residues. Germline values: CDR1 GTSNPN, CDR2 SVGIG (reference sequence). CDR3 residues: CAWSVGTLVIRHEQYF. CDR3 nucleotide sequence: TGTGCCTGGTCCGTGGGGACACTCGTCATCCGGCACGAGCAGTACTTC.

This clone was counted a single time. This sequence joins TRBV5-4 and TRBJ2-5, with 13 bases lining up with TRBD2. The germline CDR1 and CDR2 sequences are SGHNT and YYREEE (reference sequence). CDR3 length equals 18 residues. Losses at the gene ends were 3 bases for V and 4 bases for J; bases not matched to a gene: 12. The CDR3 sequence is CASSSGLAGAAFLETQYF. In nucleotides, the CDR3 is TGTGCCAGCAGCTCAGGACTAGCGGGGGCGGCTTTTTTAGAGACCCAGTACTTC. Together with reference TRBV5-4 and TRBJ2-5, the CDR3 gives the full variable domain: ETGVTQSPTHLIKTRGQQVTLRCSSQSGHNTVSWYQQALGQGPQFIFQYYREEENGRGNFPPRFSGLQFPNYSSELNVNALELDDSALYLCASSSGLAGAAFLETQYFGPGTRLLVL.

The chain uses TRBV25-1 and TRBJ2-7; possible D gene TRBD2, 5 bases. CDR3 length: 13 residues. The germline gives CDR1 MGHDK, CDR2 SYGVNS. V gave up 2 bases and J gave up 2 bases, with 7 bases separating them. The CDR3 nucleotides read TGTGCCAGCAGTGAAGACGGGACCTACGAGCAGTACTTC. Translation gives CASSEDGTYEQYF.

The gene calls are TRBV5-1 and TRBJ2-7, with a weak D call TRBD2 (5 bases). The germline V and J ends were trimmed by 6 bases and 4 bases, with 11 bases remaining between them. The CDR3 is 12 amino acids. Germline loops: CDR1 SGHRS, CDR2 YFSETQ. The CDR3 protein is CASTGDYYEQYF. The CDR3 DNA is TGCGCCAGCACCGGGGATTATTACGAGCAGTACTTC.

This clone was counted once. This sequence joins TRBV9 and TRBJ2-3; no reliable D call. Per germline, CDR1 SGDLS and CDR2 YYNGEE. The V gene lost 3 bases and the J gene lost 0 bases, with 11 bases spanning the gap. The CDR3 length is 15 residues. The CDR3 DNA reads TGTGCCAGCAGCGCCGACCAGGTTAGCACAGATACGCAGTATTTT. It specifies CASSADQVSTDTQYF.